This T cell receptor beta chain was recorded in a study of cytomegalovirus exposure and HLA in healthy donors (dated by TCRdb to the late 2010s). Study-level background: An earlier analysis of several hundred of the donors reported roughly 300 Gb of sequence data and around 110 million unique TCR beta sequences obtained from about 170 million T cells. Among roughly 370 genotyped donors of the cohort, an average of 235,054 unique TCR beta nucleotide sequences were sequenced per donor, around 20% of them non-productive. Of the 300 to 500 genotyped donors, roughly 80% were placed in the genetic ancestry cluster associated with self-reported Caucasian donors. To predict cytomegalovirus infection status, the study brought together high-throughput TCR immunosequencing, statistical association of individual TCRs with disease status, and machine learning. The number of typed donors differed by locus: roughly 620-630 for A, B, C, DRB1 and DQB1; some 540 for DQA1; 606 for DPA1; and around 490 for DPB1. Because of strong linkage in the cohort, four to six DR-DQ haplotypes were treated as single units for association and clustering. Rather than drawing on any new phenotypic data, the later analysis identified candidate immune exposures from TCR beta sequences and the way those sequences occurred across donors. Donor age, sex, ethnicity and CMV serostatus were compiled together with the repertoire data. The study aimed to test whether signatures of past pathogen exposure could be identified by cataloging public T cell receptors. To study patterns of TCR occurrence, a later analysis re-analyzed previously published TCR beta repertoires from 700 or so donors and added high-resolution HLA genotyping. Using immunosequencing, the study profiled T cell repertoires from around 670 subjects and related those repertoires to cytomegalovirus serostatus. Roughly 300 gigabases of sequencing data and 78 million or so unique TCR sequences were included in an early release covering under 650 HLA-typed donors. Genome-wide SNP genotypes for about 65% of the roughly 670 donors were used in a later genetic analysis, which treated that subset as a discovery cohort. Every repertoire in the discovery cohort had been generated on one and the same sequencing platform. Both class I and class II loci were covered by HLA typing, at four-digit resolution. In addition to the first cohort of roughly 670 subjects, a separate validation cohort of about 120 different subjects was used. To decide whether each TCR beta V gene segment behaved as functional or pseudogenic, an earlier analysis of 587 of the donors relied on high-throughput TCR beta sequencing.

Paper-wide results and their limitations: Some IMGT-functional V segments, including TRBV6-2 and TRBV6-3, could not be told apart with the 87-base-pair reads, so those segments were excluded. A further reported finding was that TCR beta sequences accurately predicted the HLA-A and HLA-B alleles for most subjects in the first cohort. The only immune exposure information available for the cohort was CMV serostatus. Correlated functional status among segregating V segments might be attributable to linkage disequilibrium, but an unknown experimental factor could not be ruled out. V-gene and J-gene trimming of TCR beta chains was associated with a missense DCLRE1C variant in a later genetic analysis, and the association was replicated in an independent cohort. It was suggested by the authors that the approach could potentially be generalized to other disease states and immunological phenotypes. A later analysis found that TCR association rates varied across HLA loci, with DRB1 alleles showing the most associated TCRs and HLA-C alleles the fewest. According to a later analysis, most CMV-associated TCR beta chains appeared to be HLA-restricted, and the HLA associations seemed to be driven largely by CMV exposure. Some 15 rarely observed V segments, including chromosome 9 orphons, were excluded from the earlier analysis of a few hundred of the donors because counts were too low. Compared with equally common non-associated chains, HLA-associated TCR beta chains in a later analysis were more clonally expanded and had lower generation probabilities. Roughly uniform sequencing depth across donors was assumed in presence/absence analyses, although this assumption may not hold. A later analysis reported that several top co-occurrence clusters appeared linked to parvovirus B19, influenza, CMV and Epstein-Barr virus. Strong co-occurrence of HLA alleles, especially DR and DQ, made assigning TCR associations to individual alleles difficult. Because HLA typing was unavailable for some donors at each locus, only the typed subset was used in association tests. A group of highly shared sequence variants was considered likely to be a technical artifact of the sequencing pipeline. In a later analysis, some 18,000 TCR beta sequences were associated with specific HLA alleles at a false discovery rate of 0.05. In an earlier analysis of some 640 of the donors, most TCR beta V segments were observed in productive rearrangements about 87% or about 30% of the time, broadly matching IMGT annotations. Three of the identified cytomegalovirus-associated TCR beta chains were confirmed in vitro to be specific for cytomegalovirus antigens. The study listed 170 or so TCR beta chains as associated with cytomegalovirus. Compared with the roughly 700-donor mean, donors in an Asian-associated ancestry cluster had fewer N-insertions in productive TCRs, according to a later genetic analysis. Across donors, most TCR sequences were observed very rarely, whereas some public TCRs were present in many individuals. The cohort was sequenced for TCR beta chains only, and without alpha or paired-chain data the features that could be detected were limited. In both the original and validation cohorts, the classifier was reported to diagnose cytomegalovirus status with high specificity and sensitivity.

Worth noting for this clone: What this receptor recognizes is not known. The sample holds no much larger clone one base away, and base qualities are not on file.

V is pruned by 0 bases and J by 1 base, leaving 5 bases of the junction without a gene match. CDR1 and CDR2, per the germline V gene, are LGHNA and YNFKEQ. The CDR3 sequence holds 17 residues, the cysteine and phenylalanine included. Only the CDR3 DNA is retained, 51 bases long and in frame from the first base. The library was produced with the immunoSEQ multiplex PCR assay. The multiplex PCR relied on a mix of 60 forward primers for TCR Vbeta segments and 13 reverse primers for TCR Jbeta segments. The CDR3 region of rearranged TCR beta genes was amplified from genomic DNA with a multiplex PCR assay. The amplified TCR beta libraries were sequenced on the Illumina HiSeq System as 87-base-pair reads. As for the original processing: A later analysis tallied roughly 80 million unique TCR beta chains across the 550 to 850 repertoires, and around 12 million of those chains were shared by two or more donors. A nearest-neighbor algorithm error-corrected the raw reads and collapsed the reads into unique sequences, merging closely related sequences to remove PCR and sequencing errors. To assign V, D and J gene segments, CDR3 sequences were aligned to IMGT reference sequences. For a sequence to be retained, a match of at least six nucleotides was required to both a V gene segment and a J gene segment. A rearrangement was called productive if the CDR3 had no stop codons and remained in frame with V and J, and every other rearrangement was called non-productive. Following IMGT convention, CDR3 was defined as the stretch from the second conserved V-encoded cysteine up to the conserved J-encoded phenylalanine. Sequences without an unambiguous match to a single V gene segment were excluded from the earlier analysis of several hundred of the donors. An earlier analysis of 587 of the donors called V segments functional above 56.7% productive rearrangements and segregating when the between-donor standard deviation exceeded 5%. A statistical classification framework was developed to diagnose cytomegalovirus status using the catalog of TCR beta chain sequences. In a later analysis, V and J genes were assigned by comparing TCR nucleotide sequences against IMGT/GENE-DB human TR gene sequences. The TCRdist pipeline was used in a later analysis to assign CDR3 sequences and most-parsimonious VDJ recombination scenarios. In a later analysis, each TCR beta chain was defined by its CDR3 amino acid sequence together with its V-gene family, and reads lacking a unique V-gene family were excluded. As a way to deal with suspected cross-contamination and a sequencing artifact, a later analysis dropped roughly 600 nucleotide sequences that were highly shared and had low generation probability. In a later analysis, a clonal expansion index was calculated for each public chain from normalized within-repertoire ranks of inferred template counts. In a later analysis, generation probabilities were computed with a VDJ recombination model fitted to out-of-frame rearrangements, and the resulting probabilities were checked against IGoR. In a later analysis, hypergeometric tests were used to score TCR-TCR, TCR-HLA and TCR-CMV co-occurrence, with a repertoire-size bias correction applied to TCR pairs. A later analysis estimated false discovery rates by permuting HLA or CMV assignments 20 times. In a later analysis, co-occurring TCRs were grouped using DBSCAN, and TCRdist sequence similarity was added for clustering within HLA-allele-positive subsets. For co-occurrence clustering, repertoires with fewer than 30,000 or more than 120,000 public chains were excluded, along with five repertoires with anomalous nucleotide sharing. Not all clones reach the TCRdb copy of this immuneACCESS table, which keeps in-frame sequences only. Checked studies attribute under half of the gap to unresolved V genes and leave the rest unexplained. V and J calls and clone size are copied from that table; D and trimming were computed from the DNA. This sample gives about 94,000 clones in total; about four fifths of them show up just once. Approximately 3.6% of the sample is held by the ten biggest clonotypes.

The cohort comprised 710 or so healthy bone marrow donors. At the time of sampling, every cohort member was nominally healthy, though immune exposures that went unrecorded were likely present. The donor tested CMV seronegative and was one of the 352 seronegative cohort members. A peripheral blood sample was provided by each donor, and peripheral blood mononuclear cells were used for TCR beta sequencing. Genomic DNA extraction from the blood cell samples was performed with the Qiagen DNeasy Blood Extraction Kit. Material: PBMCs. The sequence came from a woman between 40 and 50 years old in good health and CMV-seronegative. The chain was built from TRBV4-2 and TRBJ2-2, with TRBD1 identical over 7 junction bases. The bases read TGTGCCAGCAGCCAAGAGGTGGGACAGAAGAACACCGGGGAGCTGTTTTTT. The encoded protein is CASSQEVGQKNTGELFF.